The 10 T cell receptor beta chains given below trace back to one sample, sequenced in a study of T cell changes during pregnancy in multiple sclerosis. Clones were read by immunoSEQ multiplex PCR, and TCRdb kept only the in-frame ones, dropping some. The repertoire includes roughly 61,000 clones, about nine tenths of them detected once, and 2.5% to 3.5% sits in the top ten. This sample comprised peripheral blood, obtained in the first trimester of pregnancy. All receptors come from a female donor in good health, enrolled as a control in a pregnancy study.

This chain joins TRBV2 and TRBJ2-2, with 10 bases fitting TRBD2. Germline V gene lookup returns CDR1 SNHLY and CDR2 FYNNEI. The CDR3 contains 18 residues. V dropped 8 bases and J dropped 2; count of bases not matched to a gene: 14. CDR3 region: CASLSPAGGNLNTGELFF. Here the CDR3 DNA reads TGTGCCAGCCTTTCCCCAGCGGGGGGGAACCTTAACACCGGGGAGCTGTTTTTT.

Only one count was recorded for this clone. This chain links TRBV7-2 with TRBJ1-1, with D maybe TRBD1 (6 bases). Germline CDR1 reads SGHTA; CDR2 reads FQGNSA. This CDR3 comprises 12 residues. The V gene lost 3 bases and the J gene lost 5 bases, with 7 bases spanning the gap. The CDR3 protein is CASSLGATEAFF. CDR3 coding DNA: TGTGCCAGCAGCTTGGGGGCGACTGAAGCTTTCTTT.

This clone appeared once. The chain recombines TRBV7-2 with TRBJ2-5; possibly TRBD2 for D (5 bases). CDR1 and CDR2 from the germline V gene are SGHTA and FQGNSA. The CDR3 totals 15 residues. V gave up 4 bases and J gave up 1 base, with 13 bases separating them. The CDR3 nucleotides are TGTGCCAGCAGCTCCACCCCGCGGGCCCAAGAGACCCAGTACTTC. This codes for CASSSTPRAQETQYF.

The chain recombines TRBV27 with TRBJ1-2, with a weak D call TRBD1 (5 bases). Deletions cut 8 bases from V and 2 bases from J, with 15 bases between. This CDR3 is 14 amino acids long. The germline V gene encodes CDR1 MNHEY and CDR2 SMNVEV (reference sequence). The CDR3 DNA reads TGTGCCAGCCTCGGTTGGGGACTGAACTATGGCTACACCTTC. As protein: CASLGWGLNYGYTF.

The V gene is TRBV10-2, the J gene TRBJ1-5; 8 nucleotides line up with TRBD1. V was clipped by 6 bases and J by 4 bases; unmatched bases: 8. CDR1 is WSHSY and CDR2 is SAAADI in the germline V gene. This CDR3 comprises 15 residues. CDR3 sequence reads: CASRELDRENQPQHF. The CDR3 DNA is TGCGCCAGCAGAGAATTGGACAGGGAAAATCAGCCCCAGCATTTT.

This chain joins TRBV5-4 and TRBJ2-2, with TRBD2 identical over 16 bases. The CDR3 length is 18 residues. After removal of 4 bases from V and 1 base from J, the junction contained 4 bases not matched to a gene. In germline, CDR1 is SGHNT, CDR2 YYREEE (reference sequence). CDR3 nucleotides: TGTGCCAGCAGCGTTGGGACTAGCGGGGGGGGGAACACCGGGGAGCTGTTTTTT. It yields the protein CASSVGTSGGGNTGELFF.

The chain is built from TRBV9 and TRBJ2-5, with TRBD2 as a possible D gene (6 bases). Trimming cost V 0 bases and J 1 base, with 13 bases left between them. The CDR3 covers 16 residues. CDR1 is SGDLS, CDR2 YYNGEE, per germline. CDR3 bases: TGTGCCAGCAGCGTAGGGGGCGGGGCTAGCCAAGAGACCCAGTACTTC. This encodes CASSVGGGASQETQYF.

V is TRBV30 and J is TRBJ1-6; 10 bases align to TRBD1. Trimming cost V 5 bases and J 8 bases; bases outside gene matches: 9. Germline lookup yields CDR1 GTSNPN and CDR2 SVGIG (reference sequence). This CDR3 comprises 15 residues. CDR3 region: CAWARDRGPHSPLHF. CDR3 bases: TGTGCCTGGGCCCGGGACAGGGGACCCCATTCACCCCTCCACTTT.

In this sample, this clone turned up once. The rearrangement joins TRBV9 to TRBJ2-5, with TRBD2 matching over 11 bases. From germline, CDR1 is SGDLS and CDR2 YYNGEE. J gave up 1 base and V 1 base, and 9 bases lay outside the gene matches. There are 18 residues in the CDR3. CDR3 loop: CASSVPPASGGLQETQYF. DNA of the CDR3: TGTGCCAGCAGCGTACCACCGGCTAGCGGGGGGCTCCAAGAGACCCAGTACTTC.

The CDR3 DNA follows: TGTGCCATCAGTGTGGGGGCCTCCGCAGATGAAAAACTGTTTTTT. It yields the protein CAISVGASADEKLFF. This rearrangement joins TRBV10-3 to TRBJ1-4; tentative D call: TRBD1 (6 bases). Trimming left V 4 bases short and J 6 bases short, with 15 bases between. The CDR3 contains 15 residues. Per the germline V gene, CDR1 is ENHRY and CDR2 is SYGVKD.